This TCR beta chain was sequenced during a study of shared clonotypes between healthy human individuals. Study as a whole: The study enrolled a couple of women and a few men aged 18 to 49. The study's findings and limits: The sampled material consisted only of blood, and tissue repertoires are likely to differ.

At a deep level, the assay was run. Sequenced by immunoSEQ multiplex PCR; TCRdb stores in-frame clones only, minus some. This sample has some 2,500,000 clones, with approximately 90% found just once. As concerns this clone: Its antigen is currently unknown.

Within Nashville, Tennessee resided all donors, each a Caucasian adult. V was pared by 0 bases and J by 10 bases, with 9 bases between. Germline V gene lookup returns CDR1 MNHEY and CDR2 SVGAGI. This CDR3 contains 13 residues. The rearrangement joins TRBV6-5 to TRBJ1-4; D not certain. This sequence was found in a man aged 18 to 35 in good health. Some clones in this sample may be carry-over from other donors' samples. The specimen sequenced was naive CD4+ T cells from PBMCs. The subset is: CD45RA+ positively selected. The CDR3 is CASSYSPGRKLFF. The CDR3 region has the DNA TGTGCCAGCAGTTACTCCCCCGGAAGAAAACTGTTTTTT.